The 18 T cell receptor beta chains below come from one sample, sequenced in a study of post-analysis software for immune sequencing data. These receptors' targets are unknown. Study conclusions and caveats: TRBV5-6, TRBV5-1 and TRBV20-1 belonged to a set of roughly 5 TRBV segments that were more frequent in patients than controls.

TCR beta libraries were prepared from cDNA with unique molecular identifiers. Each CDR3 protein gets one entry after TCRdb re-called the PCR reads with MiXCR. Of some 190,000 distinct CDR3 sequences in the sample, around 29% were seen once. The specimen sequenced was blood. These receptors were collected from a girl between 2 and 17 years old with multiple sclerosis.

Regarding this clonotype: This clone may be a read error of a much larger clone one base away. The chain is built from TRBV5-1 and TRBJ2-3; a possible D gene is TRBD2 (5 bases). The CDR3 length is 12 residues. The germline gives CDR1 SGHRS, CDR2 YFSETQ. Written as DNA, the CDR3 is TGCGCCAGCAGCTTGTGGGGAGATGCGCAGTATTTT. Its translation: CASSLWGDAQYF.

This clonotype was picked up a small number of times. This chain links TRBV20-1 with TRBJ2-1, with 8 bases fitting TRBD2. Germline CDR1 and CDR2: DFQATT and SNEGSKA (reference sequence). CDR3 length: 22 residues. Trimming at V came to 6 bases and at J to 3 bases, leaving 31 bases not matched to a gene. DNA of the CDR3: TGCAGTGCCCTAAACCGGGGGGGCTCGGGGGAGGGTCTCCCCTTCTTCTACAATGAGCAGTTCTTC. It yields the protein CSALNRGGSGEGLPFFYNEQFF.

This clonotype was observed a handful of times. The V gene is TRBV11-2, the J gene TRBJ2-4; D not resolved. The CDR3 contains 14 residues. Trimming removed 0 bases from V and 15 bases from J, with 18 bases in between. Germline-derived CDR1 and CDR2 are SGHAT and FQNNGV. For the CDR3, the DNA is TGTGCCAGCAGCTTAGATCAACGACTTGGCCCAGGGTACTTC. Protein product: CASSLDQRLGPGYF. The entire variable domain, with the rest obtained from reference TRBV11-2 and TRBJ2-4, is as follows: EAGVAQSPRYKIIEKRQSVAFWCNPISGHATLYWYQQILGQGPKLLIQFQNNGVVDDSQLPKDRFSAERLKGVDSTLKIQPAKLEDSAVYLCASSLDQRLGPGYFGAGTRLSVL.

A note on this clonotype: This may be a read error, as it is one base from a much larger clone. This chain uses TRBV19 with TRBJ2-3; D remains unclear. The CDR3 is 12 amino acids. The germline V gene has CDR1 LNHDA and CDR2 SQIVND (reference sequence). Trimming stripped 6 bases from V and 4 bases from J, with 8 bases between. DNA of the CDR3: TGTGCCAGTAGACAAGGGTCAGATACGCAGTATTTT. Protein: CASRQGSDTQYF.

The V and J genes are TRBV5-1 and TRBJ1-2, with 7 bases that match TRBD1. Germline values: CDR1 SGHRS, CDR2 YFSETQ. The CDR3 is 18 residues long. The V segment lost 4 bases and the J segment 4 bases; nucleotides outside the gene matches: 19. This CDR3 reads CASSQGTDSTLVSYGYTF. The CDR3 DNA follows: TGCGCCAGCAGCCAGGGGACAGACAGCACCCTCGTTAGCTATGGCTACACCTTC.

With regard to this clonotype: This sequence may be a read error, since a much larger clone differs from it by one base. This chain joins TRBV29-1 and TRBJ1-2; 9 bases agree with TRBD1. The length of the CDR3 is 13 residues. With 8 bases clipped from V and 6 bases from J, the junction kept 10 bases outside the gene matches. Looked up from germline, CDR1 is SQVTM and CDR2 is ANQGSEA. CDR3 protein: CSIRTGTGNGYTF. The CDR3 nucleotides read TGCAGCATTAGAACCGGGACAGGGAATGGCTACACCTTC.

This rearrangement joins TRBV6-5 to TRBJ1-3; unclear D gene. Trimming removed 5 bases from V and 5 bases from J, with 22 bases in between. Germline V gene sequence: CDR1 MNHEY, CDR2 SVGAGI. The CDR3 extends over 17 amino acids. The CDR3 DNA follows: TGTGCCAGCAGTAACCCGTTCGTAAGTTGGGAACGAAACACCATATATTTT. It yields the protein CASSNPFVSWERNTIYF.

The chain links TRBV10-3 to TRBJ1-1, with 10 bases fitting TRBD1. There are 13 residues in the CDR3. The germline gives CDR1 ENHRY, CDR2 SYGVKD. V lost 8 bases to trimming and J lost 4 bases; unmatched junction nucleotides: 4. The CDR3 DNA is TGTGCCATCGGGACAGGGGAAGGCACTGAAGCTTTCTTT. Translating it yields CAIGTGEGTEAFF.

The CDR3 reads CSAPGQGGSTGELFF. Written as DNA, the CDR3 is TGCAGTGCCCCCGGACAGGGGGGATCCACCGGGGAGCTGTTTTTT. The chain joins TRBV20-1 to TRBJ2-2, with 10 bases matching TRBD1. V was pared by 6 bases and J by 4 bases, with 8 bases of the junction left unmatched. Germline lookup yields CDR1 DFQATT and CDR2 SNEGSKA (reference sequence). The CDR3 sequence is 15 residues long.

This clonotype was recorded a few times. A read error is possible here, since a much larger clone lies one base away. The chain is built from TRBV28 and TRBJ2-5, with D possibly being TRBD2 (5 bases). Germline V gene data show CDR1 as MDHEN and CDR2 as SYDVKM. CDR3 length: 12 amino acids. Here the CDR3 reads CTSGAPWETQYF. CDR3 DNA: TGTACCAGCGGCGCCCCTTGGGAGACCCAGTACTTC.

This clonotype has ten or more counts. The chain joins TRBV20-1 to TRBJ2-3; no reliable D call. The CDR3 is made up of 12 amino acids. The V and J ends lost 3 bases and 4 bases respectively, with 8 bases between them. From germline, CDR1 is DFQATT and CDR2 SNEGSKA (reference sequence). The CDR3 region is CSARRVADTQYF. CDR3 DNA sequence: TGCAGTGCTAGGCGAGTTGCAGATACGCAGTATTTT.

This clonotype was picked up a small number of times. The CDR3 spells CASLGQGWGYTF. The CDR3 DNA is TGTGCCAGCCTAGGACAGGGCTGGGGCTACACCTTC. This chain uses TRBV6-6 with TRBJ1-2, with TRBD1 matching 8 bases. The CDR3 has 12 amino acids. Germline CDR1 is MNHNY and CDR2 is SVGAGI (reference sequence). V shed 8 bases, J shed 8 bases, and the junction held 7 bases outside the gene matches.

The J gene is TRBJ2-4, the V gene TRBV3-1; 9 bases line up with TRBD1. Near its end, the DNA agrees better with TRBJ2-7, so the J call may be wrong. This CDR3 region has 15 residues. Germline values: CDR1 LGHDT, CDR2 YNNKEL (reference sequence). CDR3 coding DNA: TGTGCCAGCAGCCAAGCAGGACAGGGGAAGCACGAGCAGTACTTC. It translates to CASSQAGQGKHEQYF.

This sequence joins TRBV6-5 and TRBJ2-1; the match to TRBD2 covers 8 bases. The V gene end was trimmed by 7 bases and the J gene end by 7 bases; junction bases not matched to a gene: 6. The CDR3 contains 13 residues. Per the germline V gene, CDR1 is MNHEY and CDR2 is SVGAGI. CDR3: CASTPGGLNEQFF. The CDR3 DNA reads as TGTGCCAGCACTCCGGGGGGGTTGAATGAGCAGTTCTTC.

V usage is TRBV11-2 and J usage is TRBJ2-4; D remains ambiguous. Germline assignment: CDR1 SGHAT and CDR2 FQNNGV. V lost 1 base and J lost 0, with 10 bases in between. The CDR3 extends over 16 amino acids. CDR3 nucleotide sequence: TGTGCCAGCAGCTTAGGGTCTGCCCCAGCCAAAAACATTCAGTACTTC. It codes for CASSLGSAPAKNIQYF.

Turning to this clonotype: Given a much more abundant clone one base away, this may be a read error. The genes are TRBV5-1 and TRBJ2-5; D remains unclear. The CDR3 length is 14 residues. Germline CDR1 reads SGHRS; CDR2 reads YFSETQ. The DNA of the CDR3 is TGCGCCAACAGCTCAGACGGAAACCAAGAGACCCAGTACTTC. Residues: CANSSDGNQETQYF.

The chain recombines TRBV29-1 with TRBJ2-1; the match to TRBD2 covers 8 bases. CDR3 length: 12 amino acids. V was clipped by 4 bases and J by 10 bases; unmatched bases: 6. Germline CDR1 reads SQVTM; CDR2 reads ANQGSEA. This chain's CDR3 is CSVAGGVGEQFF. The CDR3 nucleotides read TGCAGCGTTGCGGGGGGGGTAGGCGAGCAGTTCTTC.

This clonotype was detected many times. The chain is built from TRBV20-1 and TRBJ2-1; D may be TRBD1 (6 bases). Germline values: CDR1 DFQATT, CDR2 SNEGSKA (reference sequence). The CDR3 extends over 12 amino acids. This chain's CDR3 is CSLTRGYNEQFF. As DNA, the CDR3 is TGCAGCCTTACCAGGGGCTACAATGAGCAGTTCTTC.